One and the same sample provided the 30 T cell receptor beta chains below, sequenced in a study of CD8+ T cells in alopecia areata. The treatment denotes: oral pan-JAK inhibitor, 5-10 mg twice daily. After isolation, RNA underwent reverse transcription to generate cDNA as the sequencing template. Repertoires were generated with immunoSEQ multiplex PCR, while TCRdb's copy carries only in-frame clones and drops some. The sample holds around 190,000 clones, under 80% seen once. The specimen comprised CD4+ T cells sorted from blood, sampled between weeks 47 and 50, from a patient treated with tofacitinib. These receptors were obtained from a human donor with alopecia areata.

The chain has TRBV4-3 and TRBJ1-2; D perhaps matches TRBD1 (5 bases). The germline V and J ends were trimmed by 1 base and 4 bases, with 13 bases remaining between them. CDR3 length: 15 residues. The germline V gene has CDR1 LGHNA and CDR2 YSLEER. Written as DNA, the CDR3 is TGCGCCAGCAGCCAAGCCCGGGACGGACTCTATGGCTACACCTTC. It encodes CASSQARDGLYGYTF.

The chain uses TRBV27 and TRBJ1-2; 11 positions agree with TRBD1. The V segment lost 2 bases and the J segment 4 bases; nucleotides outside the gene matches: 3. The CDR3 covers 15 residues. Germline V gives CDR1 MNHEY, CDR2 SMNVEV (reference sequence). The DNA of the CDR3 is TGTGCCAGCAGTTTAGGGACAGGGGGGATCTATGGCTACACCTTC. It codes for CASSLGTGGIYGYTF.

The chain uses TRBV10-2 and TRBJ2-5; D possibly uses TRBD1 or TRBD2 (5 bases each). V lost 4 bases and J lost 5, with 5 bases in between. This CDR3 is 11 amino acids long. Germline values: CDR1 WSHSY, CDR2 SAAADI. CDR3 nucleotides: TGCGCCAGCAGTGGGGGGGAGACCCAGTACTTC. It is translated as CASSGGETQYF.

V and J are TRBV6-5 and TRBJ1-2, with 7 bases lining up with TRBD1. Germline V gene lookup returns CDR1 MNHEY and CDR2 SVGAGI. CDR3 size: 15 residues. The junction had 10 bases not matched to a gene; V was cut back by 7 bases and J by 2 bases. The CDR3 DNA follows: TGTGCCAGCAAATACGACAGGGATATGAACTATGGCTACACCTTC. Its protein product is CASKYDRDMNYGYTF.

V gene TRBV11-2 combines with J gene TRBJ2-7, with TRBD1 matching over 7 bases. The V gene end was trimmed by 5 bases and the J gene end by 4 bases; junction bases not matched to a gene: 8. The CDR3 length is 14 residues. Germline CDR1 and CDR2: SGHAT and FQNNGV. CDR3 loop: CASSVGQAEYEQYF. The CDR3 DNA is TGTGCCAGCAGCGTCGGACAGGCGGAGTACGAGCAGTACTTC. Together with reference TRBV11-2 and TRBJ2-7, the CDR3 gives the full variable domain: EAGVAQSPRYKIIEKRQSVAFWCNPISGHATLYWYQQILGQGPKLLIQFQNNGVVDDSQLPKDRFSAERLKGVDSTLKIQPAKLEDSAVYLCASSVGQAEYEQYFGPGTRLTVT.

The chain employs TRBV5-1 and TRBJ1-4, with a weak D call TRBD1 (6 bases). The V end lost 5 bases, the J end lost 4 bases, and 12 bases lay between the germline ends. The CDR3 is 14 amino acids. The germline CDR1 and CDR2 sequences are SGHRS and YFSETQ. CDR3 amino acids: CASSPGQLNEKLFF. CDR3 DNA: TGCGCCAGCAGTCCTGGACAGCTTAATGAAAAACTGTTTTTT.

This sequence joins TRBV2 and TRBJ1-5, with 7 bases matching TRBD1. V gave up 6 bases and J gave up 0 bases; unmatched junction bases: 2. The CDR3 length is 14 residues. From germline, CDR1 is SNHLY and CDR2 FYNNEI. The CDR3 DNA reads as TGTGCCAGCAGCGGGACAGATAGCAATCAGCCCCAGCATTTT. Its translation: CASSGTDSNQPQHF.

The chain links TRBV30 to TRBJ1-4; 10 positions agree with TRBD1. The V and J ends lost 0 bases and 7 bases, in that order; junction bases with no gene match: 5. The length of the CDR3 is 15 residues. Germline V lookup: CDR1 GTSNPN, CDR2 SVGIG (reference sequence). This CDR3 is CAWSVYGTGVEKLFF. CDR3 sequence (DNA): TGTGCCTGGAGTGTATACGGGACAGGGGTTGAAAAACTGTTTTTT.

The rearrangement uses TRBV5-1 and TRBJ1-1; D gene uncertain. CDR3 length equals 14 residues. From germline, CDR1 is SGHRS and CDR2 YFSETQ. V was cut by 0 bases and J by 8 bases, with 14 bases left in between. The CDR3 spells CASSLESGSEEAFF. CDR3 coding DNA: TGCGCCAGCAGCTTGGAATCGGGATCCGAGGAAGCTTTCTTT.

V and J are TRBV2 and TRBJ2-1, with D possibly matching TRBD2 (7 bases). This CDR3 comprises 21 residues. Between the trimmed V and J ends, which lost 6 bases and 4 bases, there was a span of 34 bases. The V gene's germline CDR1 is SNHLY and CDR2 FYNNEI. The CDR3 region has the DNA TGTGCCAGCAGGTTTTACAGGGAGGGCAGTGCTAGCCCCCCCAATTACAATGAGCAGTTCTTC. Protein product: CASRFYREGSASPPNYNEQFF.

This clone has a handful of counts. The V and J genes are TRBV29-1 and TRBJ2-7, with 7 bases aligning to TRBD1. CDR3 length: 15 amino acids. CDR1 SQVTM and CDR2 ANQGSEA come from the germline V gene. The ends lost 5 bases at V and 5 bases at J; junction bases unmatched: 15. The CDR3 here is CSVSTQGNLIHEQYF. The CDR3 DNA sequence: TGCAGCGTTTCCACACAGGGGAATCTAATCCACGAGCAGTACTTC.

This sequence joins TRBV6-5 and TRBJ2-7; TRBD1 agrees at 7 bases. The CDR3 runs to 11 residues. Germline V gene sequence: CDR1 MNHEY, CDR2 SVGAGI. V was pared by 7 bases and J by 5 bases, with 2 bases of the junction left unmatched. CDR3 sequence: CASNRGNEQYF. In DNA form, the CDR3 reads TGTGCCAGCAACAGGGGAAACGAGCAGTACTTC.

The chain carries TRBV7-2 and TRBJ1-2; D is perhaps TRBD1 (6 bases). The germline V gene encodes CDR1 SGHTA and CDR2 FQGNSA. The CDR3 has 13 amino acids. Trimming left V 3 bases short and J 7 bases short, with 12 bases between. The CDR3 here is CASSLGTGAGYTF. CDR3 coding DNA: TGTGCCAGCAGCTTGGGGACGGGGGCTGGCTACACCTTC.

The chain recombines TRBV29-1 with TRBJ1-5; tentative D call: TRBD1 (6 bases). This CDR3 comprises 12 residues. With 4 bases removed from V and 6 bases from J, the gap between germline ends came to 10 bases. Germline V gives CDR1 SQVTM, CDR2 ANQGSEA. In DNA, the CDR3 is TGCAGCGTTGTACAGGGAAGTCAGCCCCAGCATTTT. Translated, it gives CSVVQGSQPQHF.

The genes are TRBV4-3 and TRBJ2-2; the D call may be TRBD1 or TRBD2 (6 bases each). The length of the CDR3 is 15 residues. V was shortened by 0 bases and J by 5 bases, with 10 bases between the two germline ends. Germline-derived CDR1 and CDR2 are LGHNA and YSLEER. CDR3 sequence (DNA): TGCGCCAGCAGCCAAGAGGGGGGCCGGACCGGGGAGCTGTTTTTT. Protein sequence: CASSQEGGRTGELFF.

This clone occurred a few times. The chain carries TRBV15 and TRBJ1-1, with D perhaps matching TRBD1 (6 bases). CDR3 length: 14 amino acids. Germline lookup yields CDR1 LNHNV and CDR2 YYDKDF (reference sequence). With 6 bases removed from V and 1 base from J, the gap between germline ends came to 12 bases. CDR3 amino acids: CATRGLGQNTEAFF. CDR3 in DNA: TGTGCCACCAGGGGATTGGGACAGAACACTGAAGCTTTCTTT.

This clone has more than one count but fewer than ten. This chain uses TRBV4-3 with TRBJ1-1, with a weak D call TRBD1 (6 bases). Germline V gene data show CDR1 as LGHNA and CDR2 as YSLEER. Trimming pared 0 bases from V and 5 bases from J, leaving 16 bases between. CDR3 length: 16 amino acids. The CDR3 sequence is CASSQDEGGMRTEAFF. The DNA for the CDR3 is TGCGCCAGCAGCCAAGATGAAGGGGGGATGAGGACTGAAGCTTTCTTT.

This chain links TRBV9 with TRBJ2-2; TRBD2 aligns across 7 bases. CDR1 is SGDLS and CDR2 is YYNGEE in the germline V gene. The CDR3 contains 16 residues. Unmatched junction bases numbered 2, after V lost 0 bases and J lost 0 bases. CDR3 protein: CASSVASGANTGELFF. The CDR3 DNA sequence: TGTGCCAGCAGCGTAGCAAGCGGGGCGAACACCGGGGAGCTGTTTTTT.

The chain employs TRBV6-5 and TRBJ1-1; D gene uncertain. The germline V gene encodes CDR1 MNHEY and CDR2 SVGAGI. Deletions cut 5 bases from V and 3 bases from J, with 4 bases between. The CDR3 consists of 11 residues. For the CDR3, the DNA is TGTGCCAGCAGTACGTACACTGAAGCTTTCTTT. This gives the protein CASSTYTEAFF.

The chain is built from TRBV7-9 and TRBJ2-7; 7 bases match TRBD2. The CDR3 loop spans 15 amino acids. Losses at the gene ends were 7 bases for V and 2 bases for J; bases not matched to a gene: 11. The germline CDR1 and CDR2 sequences are SEHNR and FQNEAQ (reference sequence). The CDR3 DNA follows: TGTGCCAGCACCCGACTTGGGGGGGTCGCCTACGAGCAGTACTTC. This gives the protein CASTRLGGVAYEQYF.

The chain employs TRBV5-1 and TRBJ1-1; perhaps TRBD1 as D (5 bases). This CDR3 is 16 amino acids long. Trimming removed 0 bases at V and 4 bases at J, with 16 bases between. Germline V lookup: CDR1 SGHRS, CDR2 YFSETQ. Here the CDR3 reads CASSLEVVGVSTEAFF. The CDR3 bases are TGCGCCAGCAGCTTGGAAGTTGTAGGGGTAAGCACTGAAGCTTTCTTT.

The chain joins TRBV5-1 to TRBJ2-1; D is undetermined. Germline V gene data show CDR1 as SGHRS and CDR2 as YFSETQ. V lost 7 bases to trimming and J lost 2 bases, with 10 bases between them. The CDR3 is made up of 13 amino acids. The CDR3 sequence: CASQPDPYNEQFF. The CDR3 DNA reads TGCGCCAGCCAACCCGATCCCTACAATGAGCAGTTCTTC. Drawing the rest from reference TRBV5-1 and TRBJ2-1, the complete variable domain is KAGVTQTPRYLIKTRGQQVTLSCSPISGHRSVSWYQQTPGQGLQFLFEYFSETQRNKGNFPGRFSGRQFSNSRSEMNVSTLELGDSALYLCASQPDPYNEQFFGPGTRLTVL.

The J gene is TRBJ2-7, the V gene TRBV25-1; 8 bases are shared with TRBD2. The CDR3 runs 15 residues. Germline lookup yields CDR1 MGHDK and CDR2 SYGVNS. The ends lost 8 bases at V and 2 bases at J; junction bases unmatched: 11. For the CDR3, the DNA is TGTGCCAGCGCTCGGCCGGGACTAGGGACCTACGAGCAGTACTTC. The encoded protein is CASARPGLGTYEQYF.

The V and J genes are TRBV18 and TRBJ2-2; no clear D gene. Germline CDR1 KGHSH, CDR2 LQKENI. The CDR3 sequence is 13 residues long. The V end was cut by 2 bases, the J end by 5 bases, with 6 bases between. This CDR3 reads CASSPEQTGELFF. The CDR3 DNA reads TGTGCCAGCTCACCAGAACAAACCGGGGAGCTGTTTTTT.

This clone turned up a few times. The V gene is TRBV7-3, the J gene TRBJ2-1, with no clear D. The length of the CDR3 is 15 residues. CDR1 and CDR2 from the germline V gene are SGHTA and FQGTGA. The V end lost 1 base, the J end lost 4 bases, and 11 bases lay between the germline ends. The CDR3 loop reads CASSLRETVYNEQFF. The CDR3 DNA reads as TGTGCCAGCAGCTTAAGAGAAACGGTATACAATGAGCAGTTCTTC.

This clone was picked up a small number of times. The chain couples TRBV18 to TRBJ2-4, with a possible D match to TRBD1 (6 bases). Germline CDR1 KGHSH, CDR2 LQKENI. Trimming took off 0 bases at V and 0 bases at J, with 6 bases between the two ends. The CDR3 sequence is 15 residues long. This CDR3 is CASSPPGQAKNIQYF. The CDR3 DNA is TGTGCCAGCTCACCACCGGGACAAGCCAAAAACATTCAGTACTTC. The entire variable domain, with the rest obtained from reference TRBV18 and TRBJ2-4, is as follows: NAGVMQNPRHLVRRRGQEARLRCSPMKGHSHVYWYRQLPEEGLKFMVYLQKENIIDESGMPKERFSAEFPKEGPSILRIQQVVRGDSAAYFCASSPPGQAKNIQYFGAGTRLSVL.

The chain combines TRBV5-6 with TRBJ2-5, with D unclear. Trimming stripped 1 base from V and 5 bases from J, with 12 bases between. CDR3 length: 14 amino acids. Germline V gives CDR1 SGHDT, CDR2 YYEEEE. CDR3 residues: CASSLLAGRETQYF. The DNA for the CDR3 is TGTGCCAGCAGCTTGTTGGCAGGACGGGAGACCCAGTACTTC.

The gene calls are TRBV11-2 and TRBJ2-3; TRBD2 aligns across 11 bases. V shed 2 bases, J shed 1 base, and the junction held 5 bases outside the gene matches. CDR3 size: 17 residues. CDR1 and CDR2 from the germline V gene are SGHAT and FQNNGV. The CDR3 coding sequence is TGTGCCAGCAGCTTATCTTTAGCGGGGGGGGGCACAGATACGCAGTATTTT. Protein: CASSLSLAGGGTDTQYF.

The gene calls are TRBV5-6 and TRBJ2-3, with D hard to call. The V end lost 4 bases, the J end lost 5 bases, and 11 bases lay between the germline ends. Germline CDR1 SGHDT, CDR2 YYEEEE. This CDR3 has 13 amino acids. The CDR3, as DNA: TGTGCCAGCAGCCCCCGTAGAGGAGATACGCAGTATTTT. Translating it yields CASSPRRGDTQYF.

This chain joins TRBV30 and TRBJ2-3; 8 bases align to TRBD2. Germline CDR1 and CDR2: GTSNPN and SVGIG (reference sequence). The V segment lost 3 bases and the J segment 0 bases; nucleotides outside the gene matches: 8. This CDR3 is built from 16 residues. The CDR3 loop reads CAWSTGTRGSTDTQYF. The CDR3, as DNA: TGTGCCTGGAGCACCGGGACTAGAGGTAGCACAGATACGCAGTATTTT.